This TCR beta chain stems from a study of blood T cell repertoires in COVID-19. Study-level background: The study drew acute and convalescent COVID-19 samples from the United States, Italy and Spain. PBMCs, B-cell-depleted T cells, or T cells provided the cDNA or gDNA that made up the material.

The data were produced by immunoSEQ multiplex PCR, yet TCRdb's version contains in-frame clones alone and is incomplete. Altogether approximately 80,000 clones are present, approximately 85% being singletons, with the ten largest covering about 7.8%. The germline V gene has CDR1 LNHDA and CDR2 SQIVND (reference sequence). This CDR3 is built from 12 residues. Trimming cost V 9 bases and J 5 bases, with 11 bases left between them. This sequence originates from a man in his forties or fifties with active COVID-19. The sample consisted of peripheral blood. This chain joins TRBV19 and TRBJ1-5, with a weak D call TRBD1 (6 bases). CDR3: CASGQLDQPQHF. The DNA of the CDR3 is TGTGCCAGCGGACAGCTAGATCAGCCCCAGCATTTT.